A single sample is the source of the 23 T cell receptor beta chains below, sequenced in a study of blood T cell repertoires in COVID-19. Produced via immunoSEQ multiplex PCR; TCRdb's table is partial and in-frame only. The table records 350,000 to 400,000 clones, over 75% of them present only once. Sequencing used PBMCs or T cells enriched from blood (not recorded which). The receptor set was obtained from a man aged 18 to 30 who had recovered from COVID-19.

This chain connects TRBV18 to TRBJ1-1, with TRBD1 matching over 9 bases. CDR3 length: 16 amino acids. Losses at the gene ends were 3 bases for V and 4 bases for J; bases not matched to a gene: 9. Per germline, CDR1 KGHSH and CDR2 LQKENI. Written as DNA, the CDR3 is TGTGCCAGCTCACCGGGACAGGGCTTCGTCGGCACTGAAGCTTTCTTT. Protein: CASSPGQGFVGTEAFF.

The chain employs TRBV3-1 (or the pseudogene TRBV3-2) and TRBJ2-3, with TRBD2 matching over 7 bases. J was trimmed by 2 bases and V by 4 bases; bases with no gene match: 9. The CDR3 length is 16 residues. Germline loops: CDR1 LGHDT, CDR2 YNNKEL (reference sequence). CDR3 bases: TGTGCCAGCAGCCTCTGGGGTAGCGGGTACACAGATACGCAGTATTTT. Translated: CASSLWGSGYTDTQYF.

This chain connects TRBV27 to TRBJ2-1, with unresolved D. Germline V gives CDR1 MNHEY, CDR2 SMNVEV (reference sequence). With 2 bases removed from V and 6 bases from J, the gap between germline ends came to 14 bases. This CDR3 has 15 residues. In DNA, the CDR3 is TGTGCCAGCAGTTTAGAGGCCCCGGTACGCAATGAGCAGTTCTTC. It translates to CASSLEAPVRNEQFF.

The CDR3 loop reads CASSFPGTGTEAFF. CDR3 in DNA: TGTGCCAGCAGCTTTCCCGGGACAGGAACTGAAGCTTTCTTT. The chain combines TRBV11-2 with TRBJ1-1; the match to TRBD1 covers 8 bases. CDR3 size: 14 residues. Per the germline V gene, CDR1 is SGHAT and CDR2 is FQNNGV. The V and J ends lost 3 bases and 5 bases, in that order; junction bases with no gene match: 5.

This clone has a single count. The genes are TRBV5-4 and TRBJ2-5; 8 nucleotides match TRBD1. There are 13 residues in the CDR3. V shed 4 bases, J shed 5 bases, and the junction held 4 bases outside the gene matches. Germline-derived CDR1 and CDR2 are SGHNT and YYREEE (reference sequence). The CDR3 loop is CASSLQGGETQYF. As DNA, the CDR3 is TGTGCCAGCAGCCTACAGGGGGGCGAGACCCAGTACTTC.

This chain connects TRBV6-5 to TRBJ1-5; 7 bases fit TRBD1. Germline CDR1 and CDR2: MNHEY and SVGAGI. CDR3 length: 13 residues. Unmatched junction bases numbered 4, after V lost 0 bases and J lost 11 bases. The CDR3 DNA is TGTGCCAGCAGTTACTCGAGCACAGGGGCCCAGCATTTT. Amino acids: CASSYSSTGAQHF.

The CDR3 bases are TGCAGCGTTGAAGGAGGCGGCAATCCCCCTGGCTACACCTTC. Translation gives CSVEGGGNPPGYTF. The chain links TRBV29-1 to TRBJ1-2; no definite D call. V was trimmed by 1 base and J by 7 bases, leaving 16 bases between them. Germline-derived CDR1 and CDR2 are SQVTM and ANQGSEA. The CDR3 spans 14 residues.

The rearrangement joins TRBV5-5 to TRBJ1-2; tentative D call: TRBD1 (5 bases). V was shortened by 3 bases and J by 6 bases, with 12 bases between the two germline ends. Per germline, CDR1 SGHKS and CDR2 YYEKEE (reference sequence). There are 13 residues in the CDR3. The CDR3 DNA reads as TGTGCCAGCAGCTCGCTTCAGGGAAATGGCTACACCTTC. Translation: CASSSLQGNGYTF.

There are many counts of this clone. The chain has TRBV29-1 and TRBJ2-3; D is undetermined. Trimming stripped 0 bases from V and 0 bases from J, with 13 bases between. CDR1 and CDR2 from the germline V gene are SQVTM and ANQGSEA. CDR3 length: 16 amino acids. CDR3 in DNA: TGCAGCGTTGAAGATCGTTTTACGGAGAGCACAGATACGCAGTATTTT. This codes for CSVEDRFTESTDTQYF.

The chain is built from TRBV5-6 and TRBJ2-5, with D uncertain. Germline CDR1 reads SGHDT; CDR2 reads YYEEEE. This CDR3 contains 15 residues. The germline V and J ends were trimmed by 1 base and 4 bases, with 14 bases remaining between them. CDR3 amino acids: CASSLNTKRRETQYF. Written as DNA, the CDR3 is TGTGCCAGCAGCTTGAACACCAAACGGAGAGAGACCCAGTACTTC.

The rearrangement uses TRBV5-8 and TRBJ2-1, with 12 bases identical to TRBD2. The CDR3 consists of 17 residues. Unmatched junction bases numbered 7, after V lost 0 bases and J lost 6 bases. CDR1 and CDR2 (germline): SGHTS, YDEGEE. CDR3 DNA: TGTGCCAGCAGCTTGGTGGTAGGACTAGCGGGACCCAATGAGCAGTTCTTC. This codes for CASSLVVGLAGPNEQFF.

The chain employs TRBV5-6 and TRBJ2-5; 7 nucleotides agree with TRBD2. V gave up 3 bases and J gave up 0 bases; unmatched junction bases: 5. Per germline, CDR1 SGHDT and CDR2 YYEEEE. This CDR3 comprises 15 residues. The chain's CDR3 is CASSSTSGNQETQYF. The CDR3 coding sequence is TGTGCCAGCAGCTCGACGAGCGGGAACCAAGAGACCCAGTACTTC.

J is TRBJ2-3 and V is TRBV12-3 or TRBV12-4; D is uncertain. V shed 3 bases and J shed 3 bases, with 7 bases lying between them. The CDR3 loop spans 13 amino acids. CDR3 bases: TGTGCCAGCAGTTTCCCATTGACAGATACGCAGTATTTT. It translates to CASSFPLTDTQYF.

The chain employs TRBV12-3 or TRBV12-4 and TRBJ2-7; TRBD1 might be the D (5 bases). The CDR3 length is 13 residues. Trimming pared 9 bases from V and 0 bases from J, leaving 12 bases between. The DNA for the CDR3 is TGTGCCAGTACCCAGGGTCACTCCTACGAGCAGTACTTC. It yields the protein CASTQGHSYEQYF.

The chain couples TRBV5-4 to TRBJ1-2; 10 bases line up with TRBD1. The germline CDR1 and CDR2 sequences are SGHNT and YYREEE (reference sequence). There are 14 residues in the CDR3. After removal of 4 bases from V and 7 bases from J, the junction contained 7 bases not matched to a gene. CDR3 in amino acids: CASSIDRGRGGYTF. In DNA, the CDR3 is TGTGCCAGCAGCATAGACAGGGGGCGGGGTGGCTACACCTTC.

Only a few counts were recorded for this clone. The chain recombines TRBV19 with TRBJ2-5; tentatively, D is TRBD1 (6 bases). Germline CDR1 and CDR2: LNHDA and SQIVND (reference sequence). This CDR3 has 15 amino acids. The germline V and J ends were trimmed by 1 base and 5 bases, with 14 bases remaining between them. The CDR3 nucleotides read TGTGCCAGTAGTATAGGTCAGGGGCGAGGGGAGACCCAGTACTTC. Amino acids: CASSIGQGRGETQYF.

This chain connects TRBV7-2 to TRBJ2-2; TRBD1 aligns across 7 bases. Germline CDR1 and CDR2: SGHTA and FQGNSA. The CDR3 has 15 amino acids. The trim removed 5 bases at V and 6 bases at J, leaving 9 bases unmatched. The CDR3 protein is CASSPQGVSAGELFF. The CDR3 DNA reads TGTGCCAGCAGCCCCCAGGGGGTGAGCGCCGGGGAGCTGTTTTTT.

This chain links TRBV28 with TRBJ1-1; D call uncertain. This CDR3 is 10 amino acids long. Germline V gives CDR1 MDHEN, CDR2 SYDVKM. Trimming removed 8 bases at V and 6 bases at J, with 7 bases between. The CDR3 coding sequence is TGTGCCAGCGGCCGATCTGAAGCTTTCTTT. This gives the protein CASGRSEAFF.

The chain recombines TRBV12-3 or TRBV12-4 with TRBJ2-5; D is undetermined. The length of the CDR3 is 13 residues. The V gene lost 3 bases and the J gene lost 5 bases, with 10 bases spanning the gap. In DNA form, the CDR3 reads TGTGCCAGCAGTTTGGAGCTCGGGGAGACCCAGTACTTC. It is translated as CASSLELGETQYF.

This clone came up a few times. V gene TRBV27 combines with J gene TRBJ2-1; 11 bases fit TRBD1. Germline CDR1 MNHEY, CDR2 SMNVEV (reference sequence). V lost 5 bases to trimming and J lost 8 bases; unmatched junction nucleotides: 11. CDR3 length: 16 amino acids. CDR3 in DNA: TGTGCCAGCAGTCTAGTAGGGACAGGGGGGATCCATGAGCAGTTCTTC. Protein sequence: CASSLVGTGGIHEQFF.

The chain combines TRBV6-2 or TRBV6-3 with TRBJ1-2, with unresolved D. Germline CDR1 and CDR2: MNHEY and SVGEGT. V lost 2 bases and J lost 9, with 7 bases in between. CDR3 size: 11 residues. As DNA, the CDR3 is TGTGCCAGCAGTTACCACAGTCGCTACACCTTC. Encoded protein: CASSYHSRYTF.

The chain combines TRBV5-1 with TRBJ2-7; TRBD2 aligns across 12 bases. Germline V gene data show CDR1 as SGHRS and CDR2 as YFSETQ. The CDR3 runs 16 residues. V lost 4 bases, J lost 6 bases, and 11 bases stayed unmatched. CDR3 amino acids: CASSLVVLAGGTEQYF. The CDR3, as DNA: TGCGCCAGCAGCCTGGTTGTTCTAGCGGGGGGGACCGAGCAGTACTTC.

This chain links TRBV28 with TRBJ1-2, with TRBD1 matching 10 bases. This CDR3 contains 15 residues. CDR1 MDHEN and CDR2 SYDVKM come from the germline V gene. V shed 5 bases and J 3 bases; nucleotides not matched to a gene: 6. For the CDR3, the DNA is TGTGCCAGCAGTACCGGGACAGGGGTTCACTATGGCTACACCTTC. This gives the protein CASSTGTGVHYGYTF.